This T cell receptor beta chain emerged from a study of vaccination and CD4 T cells after COVID-19. For the study at large: Diagnosis preceded the drawing of post-COVID samples by a median about 100 days (range 35 to 161). Regarding the study as a whole: The median count of SARS-CoV-2-reactive clonotypes rose from around 21 to 38, not significantly.

Treatment in this sample: roughly ten-day PBMC culture with coronavirus spike peptide pools or control peptides (ViraFEST assay). Germline CDR1 ENHRY, CDR2 SYGVKD. The CDR3 covers 15 residues. Trimming removed 7 bases at V and 3 bases at J, with 18 bases between. Cultured CD4+ T cell DNA was sequenced using the Oncomine TCR Beta short-read assay. TCRdb ran MiXCR on the PCR reads and lists one entry per CDR3 protein. The sample holds roughly 13,000 distinct CDR3 sequences, about two fifths seen once. A word on this clonotype: Its antigen is unidentified.

The TCR was taken from a human donor who had recovered from COVID-19. The chain combines TRBV10-3 with TRBJ1-2; unclear D gene. Sequencing used CD4+ T cells from blood, cultured in vitro, obtained before SARS-CoV-2 vaccination. The CDR3: CAITDNTNLYYGYTF. CDR3 bases: TGTGCCATCACCGACAACACCAACTTATACTATGGCTACACCTTC.